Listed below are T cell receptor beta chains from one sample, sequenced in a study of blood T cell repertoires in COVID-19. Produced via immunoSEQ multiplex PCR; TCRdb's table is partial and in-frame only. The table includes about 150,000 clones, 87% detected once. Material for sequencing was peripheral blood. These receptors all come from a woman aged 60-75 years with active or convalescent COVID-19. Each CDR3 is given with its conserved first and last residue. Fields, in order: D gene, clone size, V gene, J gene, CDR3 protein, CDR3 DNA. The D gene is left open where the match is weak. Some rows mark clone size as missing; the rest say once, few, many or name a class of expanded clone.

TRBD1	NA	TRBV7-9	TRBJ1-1	CASSLATLTGGEAFF	TGTGCCAGCAGCTTAGCTACCCTGACAGGGGGGGAAGCTTTCTTT
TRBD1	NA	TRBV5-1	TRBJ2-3	CASSPGTGGGDTQYF	TGCGCCAGCAGCCCGGGGACAGGTGGAGGAGATACGCAGTATTTT
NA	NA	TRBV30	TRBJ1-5	CAWSTGKGQPQHF	TGTGCCTGGAGCACGGGGAAGGGTCAGCCCCAGCATTTT
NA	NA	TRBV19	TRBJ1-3	CASSMVQQALSPRNTIYF	TGTGCCAGTAGTATGGTCCAACAGGCCTTATCACCGCGAAACACCATATATTTT
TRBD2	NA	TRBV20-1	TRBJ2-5	CSASRTSAWQETQYF	TGCAGTGCTAGTAGGACTAGCGCGTGGCAAGAGACCCAGTACTTC
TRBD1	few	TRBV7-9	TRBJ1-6	CASSQARDRNSPLHF	TGTGCCAGCAGCCAGGCCCGGGACAGGAATTCACCCCTCCACTTT
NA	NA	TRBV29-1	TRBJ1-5	CSVEVSRWEPQHF	TGCAGCGTTGAAGTTTCCAGGTGGGAGCCCCAGCATTTT
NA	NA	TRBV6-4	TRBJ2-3	CASSDSGGTQYF	TGTGCCAGCAGTGACTCAGGGGGTACGCAGTATTTT
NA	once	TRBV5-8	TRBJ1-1	CASSKDRNTEAFF	TGTGCCAGCAGCAAGGACAGGAACACTGAAGCTTTCTTT
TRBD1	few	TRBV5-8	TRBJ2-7	CASSRDRAYEQYF	TGTGCCAGCAGCCGGGACAGGGCCTACGAGCAGTACTTC
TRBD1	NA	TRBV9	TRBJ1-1	CASSILTGDTEAFF	TGTGCCAGCAGCATCCTGACAGGGGACACTGAAGCTTTCTTT
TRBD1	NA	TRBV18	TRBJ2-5	CASSRDRGNQETQYF	TGTGCCAGCTCGCGGGACAGGGGAAACCAAGAGACCCAGTACTTC
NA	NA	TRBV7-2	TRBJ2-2	CASSLGEYAVTGELFF	TGTGCCAGCAGCTTAGGGGAGTACGCGGTAACCGGGGAGCTGTTTTTT
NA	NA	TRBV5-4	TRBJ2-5	CASSRRGTGGETQYF	TGTGCCAGCAGCCGGAGGGGCACAGGCGGGGAGACCCAGTACTTC
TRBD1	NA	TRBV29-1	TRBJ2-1	CSATGGNNEQFF	TGCAGCGCTACAGGGGGCAACAATGAGCAGTTCTTC
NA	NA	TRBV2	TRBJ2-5	CASSETGGETQYF	TGTGCCAGCAGTGAAACGGGTGGCGAGACCCAGTACTTC
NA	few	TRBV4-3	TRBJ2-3	CASSQAPAVLTDTQYF	TGCGCCAGCAGCCAAGCCCCTGCGGTCCTCACAGATACGCAGTATTTT
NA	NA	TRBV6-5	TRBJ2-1	CASSYRGSNEQFF	TGTGCCAGCAGTTACAGGGGGAGTAATGAGCAGTTCTTC
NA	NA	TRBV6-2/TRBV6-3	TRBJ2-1	CASSYSDERGYNEQFF	TGTGCCAGCAGTTACTCGGACGAACGGGGTTACAATGAGCAGTTCTTC
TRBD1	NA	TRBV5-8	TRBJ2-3	CASRDPTGSTDTQYF	TGTGCCAGCAGGGACCCGACAGGGAGCACAGATACGCAGTATTTT
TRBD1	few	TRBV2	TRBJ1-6	CASTEDRVGSPLHF	TGTGCCAGCACGGAGGACAGGGTCGGGTCACCCCTCCACTTT
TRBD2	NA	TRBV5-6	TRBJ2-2	CASSLTAGANTGELFF	TGTGCCAGCAGCTTGACGGCGGGGGCGAACACCGGGGAGCTGTTTTTT
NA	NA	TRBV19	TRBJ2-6	CASSMDAGRISSVLTF	TGTGCCAGTAGTATGGACGCAGGGCGGATCTCGAGCGTCCTGACTTTC
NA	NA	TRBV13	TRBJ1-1	CASSFLRTEAFF	TGTGCCAGCAGCTTCCTTCGCACTGAAGCTTTCTTT
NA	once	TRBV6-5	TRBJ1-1	CASSYSVGGNTEAFF	TGTGCCAGCAGTTACTCGGTTGGAGGGAACACTGAAGCTTTCTTT
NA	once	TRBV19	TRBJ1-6	CASSTFAGNSPLHF	TGTGCCAGTAGCACTTTCGCGGGGAATTCACCCCTCCACTTT
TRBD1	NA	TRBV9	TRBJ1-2	CASSSTGSDYGYTF	TGTGCCAGCAGCTCGACAGGGTCGGACTATGGCTACACCTTC
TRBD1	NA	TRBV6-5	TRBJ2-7	CASSYVGQGSSYEQYF	TGTGCCAGCAGTTACGTCGGACAGGGAAGCTCCTACGAGCAGTACTTC
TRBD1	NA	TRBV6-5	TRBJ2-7	CASVDRSSYEQYF	TGTGCCAGTGTGGACAGGAGCTCCTACGAGCAGTACTTC
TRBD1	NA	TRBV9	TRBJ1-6	CASSARDRSNSPLHF	TGTGCCAGCAGCGCACGGGACAGGAGTAATTCACCCCTCCACTTT
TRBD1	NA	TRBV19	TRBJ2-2	CASGGTGNGELFF	TGTGCCAGTGGGGGGACAGGGAACGGGGAGCTGTTTTTT
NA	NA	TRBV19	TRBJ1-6	CASSPTGSNSPLHF	TGTGCCAGTAGTCCCACAGGGAGCAATTCACCCCTCCACTTT
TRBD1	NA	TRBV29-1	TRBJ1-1	CSVNGVAGGLTEAFF	TGCAGCGTAAACGGGGTGGCAGGGGGGCTAACTGAAGCTTTCTTT
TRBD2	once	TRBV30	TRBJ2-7	CAWRIAGPSYEQYF	TGTGCCTGGAGGATAGCGGGGCCAAGCTACGAGCAGTACTTC
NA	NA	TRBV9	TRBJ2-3	CASSVMGGGSTDTQYF	TGTGCCAGCAGCGTAATGGGCGGGGGCAGCACAGATACGCAGTATTTT
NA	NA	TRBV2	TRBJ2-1	CASNGLAGDEQFF	TGTGCCAGCAACGGGCTAGCTGGGGATGAGCAGTTCTTC
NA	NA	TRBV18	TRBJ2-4	CASSPPNRQDKNIQYF	TGTGCCAGCTCACCACCCAACCGGCAGGACAAAAACATTCAGTACTTC
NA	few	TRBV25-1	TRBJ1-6	CASSDVQGNSPLHF	TGTGCCAGCAGTGATGTTCAGGGTAATTCACCCCTCCACTTT
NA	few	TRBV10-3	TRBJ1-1	CAISEITGDTEAFF	TGTGCCATCAGTGAGATTACGGGGGACACTGAAGCTTTCTTT
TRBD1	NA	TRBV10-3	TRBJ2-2	CAISGTGGNTGELFF	TGTGCCATCAGCGGGACAGGAGGTAACACCGGGGAGCTGTTTTTT
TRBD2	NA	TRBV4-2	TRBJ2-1	CASSQDPAGVGNEQFF	TGTGCCAGCAGCCAAGATCCAGCGGGGGTGGGGAATGAGCAGTTCTTC
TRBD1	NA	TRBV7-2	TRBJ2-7	CASSNPGQNYEQYF	TGTGCCAGCAGCAACCCGGGACAGAACTACGAGCAGTACTTC
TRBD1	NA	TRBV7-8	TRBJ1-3	CASSQGTGGNTIYF	TGTGCCAGCAGCCAAGGGACAGGTGGAAACACCATATATTTT
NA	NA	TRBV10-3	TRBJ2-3	CAISEVKVQAGTDTQYF	TGTGCCATCAGTGAAGTTAAGGTGCAGGCAGGCACAGATACGCAGTATTTT
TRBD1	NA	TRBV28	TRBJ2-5	CASSPSGPDRGAQYF	TGTGCCAGCAGTCCGTCGGGGCCCGACAGGGGAGCCCAGTACTTC
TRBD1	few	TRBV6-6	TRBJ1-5	CASRSRGQGGSQPQHF	TGTGCCAGCAGATCCCGCGGACAGGGAGGGAGTCAGCCCCAGCATTTT
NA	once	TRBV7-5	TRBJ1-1	CARSRDSYTEAFF	TGTGCCAGAAGCCGGGACAGCTACACTGAAGCTTTCTTT
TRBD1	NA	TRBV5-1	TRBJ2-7	CASSLAGQASYEQYF	TGCGCCAGCAGCTTGGCCGGACAGGCCTCCTACGAGCAGTACTTC
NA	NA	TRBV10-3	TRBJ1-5	CAISESATAGGNQPQHF	TGTGCCATCAGTGAGTCGGCGACAGCCGGAGGGAATCAGCCCCAGCATTTT
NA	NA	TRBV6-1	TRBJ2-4	CASSERGAKNIQYF	TGTGCCAGCAGTGAAAGGGGGGCCAAAAACATTCAGTACTTC
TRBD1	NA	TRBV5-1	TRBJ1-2	CASRLDRDRVTF	TGCGCCAGCAGGTTGGACCGGGACAGGGTTACCTTC
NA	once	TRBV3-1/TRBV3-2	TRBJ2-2	CASSQDTGLTNTGELFF	TGTGCCAGCAGCCAAGATACAGGCCTGACGAACACCGGGGAGCTGTTTTTT
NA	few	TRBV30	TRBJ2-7	CAWSDGSSYEQYF	TGTGCCTGGAGCGATGGCAGTTCCTACGAGCAGTACTTC